The 8 T cell receptor beta chains reported below all come from one sample, sequenced in a study of radiotherapy plus CTLA-4 blockade in lung cancer. Generated by immunoSEQ multiplex PCR, the TCRdb table keeps only in-frame clones and is missing some. The sample has 80,000 to 95,000 clones; less than 90% are singletons. Material: peripheral blood, obtained from a patient treated with radiotherapy plus ipilimumab. The receptors were sampled from a human donor with non-small cell lung cancer who had stable disease on radiotherapy plus ipilimumab.

The J gene is TRBJ1-5, the V gene TRBV28, with TRBD1 matching 8 bases. Germline CDR1 and CDR2: MDHEN and SYDVKM. This CDR3 is 18 amino acids long. J lost 0 bases, V lost 5 bases, and 12 bases had no gene match. CDR3 nucleotides: TGTGCCAGCAGTCTACCGACAGGGGAAGGGGGTAGCAATCAGCCCCAGCATTTT. Its protein product is CASSLPTGEGGSNQPQHF.

CDR3 region: CASSSLTGDGYTF. CDR3 coding DNA: TGTGCCAGCAGCTCCCTGACGGGCGATGGCTACACCTTC. The J gene is TRBJ1-2, the V gene TRBV7-9; D ambiguous. The CDR3 covers 13 residues. CDR1 and CDR2 (germline): SEHNR, FQNEAQ (reference sequence). The V end lost 4 bases, the J end lost 6 bases, and 12 bases lay between the germline ends.

This chain uses TRBV5-1 with TRBJ1-4, with D maybe TRBD1 (5 bases). The length of the CDR3 is 14 residues. Trimming pared 0 bases from V and 4 bases from J, leaving 7 bases between. Germline values: CDR1 SGHRS, CDR2 YFSETQ. CDR3: CASSLGGLNEKLFF. As DNA, the CDR3 is TGCGCCAGCAGCTTGGGGGGCCTTAATGAAAAACTGTTTTTT.

V is TRBV2 and J is TRBJ1-1; the match to TRBD1 covers 8 bases. The CDR3 contains 15 residues. Germline V lookup: CDR1 SNHLY, CDR2 FYNNEI. Trimming removed 2 bases from V and 3 bases from J; junction bases left unmatched: 5. The CDR3 region is CASSENRGGDTEAFF. CDR3 nucleotides: TGTGCCAGCAGTGAAAACAGGGGGGGAGACACTGAAGCTTTCTTT.

This clone was detected once. The chain joins TRBV5-1 to TRBJ1-3; 8 nucleotides align to TRBD1. The germline V gene encodes CDR1 SGHRS and CDR2 YFSETQ. After removal of 2 bases from V and 1 base from J, the junction contained 8 bases not matched to a gene. CDR3 size: 17 residues. The CDR3: CASSLPTGANSGNTIYF. The CDR3 DNA reads TGCGCCAGCAGCTTACCGACAGGGGCCAATTCTGGAAACACCATATATTTT.

The chain employs TRBV18 and TRBJ1-4, with D perhaps TRBD1 (5 bases). V was shortened by 4 bases and J by 0 bases, with 9 bases between the two germline ends. The germline V gene encodes CDR1 KGHSH and CDR2 LQKENI. The length of the CDR3 is 15 residues. Written as DNA, the CDR3 is TGTGCCAGCTCACTAGACAGTGCAACTAATGAAAAACTGTTTTTT. As protein: CASSLDSATNEKLFF.

This chain connects TRBV28 to TRBJ2-4, with D perhaps TRBD2 (7 bases). CDR3 size: 14 residues. Germline CDR1 is MDHEN and CDR2 is SYDVKM. Trimming pared 5 bases from V and 6 bases from J, leaving 14 bases between. The CDR3 sequence is CASSPKGGGNIQYF. The CDR3 DNA reads as TGTGCCAGCAGTCCCAAGGGGGGGGGAAACATTCAGTACTTC. Together with reference TRBV28 and TRBJ2-4, the CDR3 gives the full variable domain: DVKVTQSSRYLVKRTGEKVFLECVQDMDHENMFWYRQDPGLGLRLIYFSYDVKMKEKGDIPEGYSVSREKKERFSLILESASTNQTSMYLCASSPKGGGNIQYFGAGTRLSVL.

Here the CDR3 reads CASSVRGGYGYTF. CDR3 nucleotides: TGTGCCAGCAGTGTCAGGGGAGGCTATGGCTACACCTTC. This chain uses TRBV6-1 with TRBJ1-2; tentatively, D is TRBD1 (6 bases). Trimming left V 4 bases short and J 4 bases short, with 10 bases between. Per germline, CDR1 MNHNS and CDR2 SASEGT. This CDR3 contains 13 residues.